This T cell receptor (beta chain) was identified during a study of blood T cell repertoires in COVID-19. Overall study context: Specimens from acute and convalescent COVID-19 originated in the United States, Italy and Spain. T cells, B-cell-depleted T cells, or PBMCs supplied cDNA or gDNA.

As processed by the authors: Quantification of nucleated cells was approximated via reference gene primer amplification. Some clones are missing from TCRdb's copy, which holds only in-frame ones; the method was immunoSEQ multiplex PCR. D and trimming were read from the DNA, whereas the V and J calls and clone size are those reported in that table. The data contain tens of thousands of clones, about 75% of them singletons. This clone was observed a few times. The germline V gene has CDR1 LGHDT and CDR2 YNNKEL (reference sequence). V was trimmed by 4 bases and J by 1 base, leaving 16 bases between them. This CDR3 is 16 amino acids long.

The receptor was derived from a man in his fifties with active or convalescent COVID-19. Sample: peripheral blood. The chain recombines TRBV3-1 (or the pseudogene TRBV3-2) with TRBJ1-1; D perhaps matches TRBD1 (5 bases). CDR3 nucleotide sequence: TGTGCCAGCAGCCTTCGCCTCTTGGGGGGGAACACTGAAGCTTTCTTT. Protein product: CASSLRLLGGNTEAFF.